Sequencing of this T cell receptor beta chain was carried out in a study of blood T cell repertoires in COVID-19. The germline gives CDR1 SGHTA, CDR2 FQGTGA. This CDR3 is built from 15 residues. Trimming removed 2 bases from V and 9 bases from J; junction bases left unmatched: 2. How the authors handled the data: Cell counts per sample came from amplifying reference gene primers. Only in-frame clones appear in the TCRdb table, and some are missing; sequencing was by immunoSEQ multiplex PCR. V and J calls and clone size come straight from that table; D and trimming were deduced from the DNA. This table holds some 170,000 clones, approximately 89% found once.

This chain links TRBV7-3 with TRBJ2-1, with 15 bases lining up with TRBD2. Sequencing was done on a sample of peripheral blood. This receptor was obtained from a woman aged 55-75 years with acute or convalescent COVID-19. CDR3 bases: TGTGCCAGCAGCTTAGAGGGACTAGCGGGAGGTGAGCAGTTCTTC. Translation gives CASSLEGLAGGEQFF. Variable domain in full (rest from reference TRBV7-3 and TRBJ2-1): GAGVSQTPSNKVTEKGKYVELRCDPISGHTALYWYRQSLGQGPEFLIYFQGTGAADDSGLPNDRFFAVRPEGSVSTLKIQRTERGDSAVYLCASSLEGLAGGEQFFGPGTRLTVL.